A single sample gave rise to the 17 T cell receptor beta chains below, sequenced in a study of blood T cell repertoires in COVID-19. Profiled with immunoSEQ multiplex PCR; TCRdb holds only in-frame clones, not every one. The sample records under 300,000 clones, around nine tenths being singletons. The sample taken for sequencing was PBMCs or T cells enriched from blood (not recorded which). These receptors came from a woman between 18 and 29 years old who had recovered from COVID-19.

The chain couples TRBV7-9 to TRBJ1-3; TRBD1 might be the D (5 bases). Germline assignment: CDR1 SEHNR and CDR2 FQNEAQ (reference sequence). V was trimmed by 7 bases and J by 2 bases, leaving 18 bases between them. The CDR3 extends over 16 amino acids. In DNA, the CDR3 is TGTGCCAGCACCTCACTTCTAGGAGGGGCTGGAAACACCATATATTTT. Its protein is CASTSLLGGAGNTIYF.

In this sample, this clone turned up once. DNA for the CDR3: TGTGCCAGCAGTGGAGGGACTGCTCGGGACCAGTACTTC. It translates to CASSGGTARDQYF. The V gene is TRBV2, the J gene TRBJ2-5; the D gene is possibly TRBD2 (6 bases). The V gene's germline CDR1 is SNHLY and CDR2 FYNNEI. Trimming took 4 bases from V and 10 from J, leaving 16 bases between them. This CDR3 contains 13 residues.

This chain uses TRBV6-5 with TRBJ2-7, with 7 bases lining up with TRBD1. The CDR3 is made up of 15 amino acids. Germline CDR1 MNHEY, CDR2 SVGAGI. The ends lost 6 bases at V and 2 bases at J; junction bases unmatched: 10. In nucleotides, the CDR3 is TGTGCCAGCAGCCGAACCACCGGGACAGCCTACGAGCAGTACTTC. Translating it yields CASSRTTGTAYEQYF.

This rearrangement joins TRBV10-3 to TRBJ2-7; 10 nucleotides line up with TRBD1. V lost 10 bases to trimming and J lost 3 bases; unmatched junction nucleotides: 6. This CDR3 has 13 amino acids. Per germline, CDR1 ENHRY and CDR2 SYGVKD. CDR3 bases: TGTGCCACAGGGACAGGGGATATCTACGAGCAGTACTTC. It is translated as CATGTGDIYEQYF.

The chain carries TRBV27 and TRBJ1-6; D ambiguous. Trimming took off 2 bases at V and 6 bases at J, with 5 bases between the two ends. CDR3 length: 13 residues. Per germline, CDR1 MNHEY and CDR2 SMNVEV (reference sequence). The CDR3 here is CASSLGSNSPLHF. CDR3 DNA sequence: TGTGCCAGCAGTTTAGGGAGTAATTCACCCCTCCACTTT.

This clone occurred once. The CDR3 region is CASSQGYRGYNEQFF. DNA of the CDR3: TGTGCCAGCAGCCAGGGGTACAGGGGGTACAATGAGCAGTTCTTC. The chain has TRBV7-9 and TRBJ2-1; 8 bases fit TRBD1. Per the germline V gene, CDR1 is SEHNR and CDR2 is FQNEAQ (reference sequence). The CDR3 totals 15 residues. Unmatched junction bases numbered 7, after V lost 5 bases and J lost 4 bases.

V usage is TRBV19 and J usage is TRBJ2-1, with no clear D. The CDR3 length is 12 residues. V dropped 8 bases and J dropped 6 bases, with 11 bases sitting between them. From germline, CDR1 is LNHDA and CDR2 SQIVND (reference sequence). In DNA form, the CDR3 reads TGTGCCAGTTCTAGTTTTCTCAATGAGCAGTTCTTC. It is translated as CASSSFLNEQFF.

This rearrangement joins TRBV19 to TRBJ1-2; TRBD1 matches at 9 bases. V trimming: 6 bases; J trimming: 4 bases; junction bases outside the gene matches: 6. The CDR3 contains 14 residues. Per germline, CDR1 LNHDA and CDR2 SQIVND (reference sequence). CDR3: CASRGTGISYGYTF. The CDR3 DNA sequence: TGTGCCAGTAGAGGGACAGGGATATCCTATGGCTACACCTTC.

In this sample, this clone turned up a few times. V usage is TRBV28 and J usage is TRBJ1-4; 7 bases line up with TRBD1. The J segment lost 5 bases and the V segment lost 5 bases, leaving 8 bases of the junction unmatched. CDR3 length: 15 amino acids. Germline CDR1 is MDHEN and CDR2 is SYDVKM. The CDR3 loop reads CASSRPGTENEKLFF. The CDR3, as DNA: TGTGCCAGCAGTCGACCCGGGACAGAGAATGAAAAACTGTTTTTT.

This chain connects TRBV11-2 to TRBJ2-1; 10 nucleotides align to TRBD2. V shed 1 base and J 6 bases; nucleotides not matched to a gene: 0. Germline values: CDR1 SGHAT, CDR2 FQNNGV. The CDR3 contains 14 residues. CDR3 bases: TGTGCCAGCAGCTTAGGGACTAGCGGCAATGAGCAGTTCTTC. It codes for CASSLGTSGNEQFF.

The CDR3 sequence: CASSTRDRGLRNQPQHF. CDR3 DNA: TGTGCCAGTAGTACCCGGGACAGGGGTTTACGCAATCAGCCCCAGCATTTT. The rearrangement joins TRBV19 to TRBJ1-5, with TRBD1 identical over 10 bases. CDR1 and CDR2 (germline): LNHDA, SQIVND (reference sequence). Trimming cost V 4 bases and J 2 bases; bases outside gene matches: 8. The CDR3 is 17 residues long.

This chain joins TRBV6-5 and TRBJ1-4; tentatively, D is TRBD1 (6 bases). Germline assignment: CDR1 MNHEY and CDR2 SVGAGI. Trimming took off 4 bases at V and 5 bases at J, with 14 bases between the two ends. The CDR3 is made up of 15 amino acids. CDR3 in amino acids: CASSFFRGRNEKLFF. CDR3 bases: TGTGCCAGCAGTTTCTTCAGGGGACGAAATGAAAAACTGTTTTTT.

V and J are TRBV5-4 and TRBJ2-1, with 7 bases matching TRBD2. Germline trimming cut 2 bases from V and 1 base from J; bases unmatched to any gene: 9. Germline V gene sequence: CDR1 SGHNT, CDR2 YYREEE (reference sequence). The CDR3 consists of 17 residues. The DNA for the CDR3 is TGTGCCAGCAGCTTCGGCGGGAGCGGGGTGTCCTACAATGAGCAGTTCTTC. Translating gives CASSFGGSGVSYNEQFF.

The V and J genes are TRBV5-5 and TRBJ1-1; tentatively, D is TRBD1 (5 bases). The V end lost 4 bases, the J end lost 4 bases, and 17 bases lay between the germline ends. This CDR3 is built from 15 residues. CDR1 is SGHKS and CDR2 is YYEKEE in the germline V gene (reference sequence). For the CDR3, the DNA is TGTGCCAGCAGCGCCTCAGGGAGGGGAGGCACTGAAGCTTTCTTT. Translated, it gives CASSASGRGGTEAFF. Full variable domain (remainder filled in from reference TRBV5-5 and TRBJ1-1): DAGVTQSPTHLIKTRGQQVTLRCSPISGHKSVSWYQQVLGQGPQFIFQYYEKEERGRGNFPDRFSARQFPNYSSELNVNALLLGDSALYLCASSASGRGGTEAFFGQGTRLTVV.

This rearrangement joins TRBV5-1 to TRBJ2-7, with TRBD1 as a possible D gene (6 bases). This CDR3 has 14 residues. In germline, CDR1 is SGHRS, CDR2 YFSETQ. V was shortened by 4 bases and J by 2 bases, with 13 bases between the two germline ends. Here the CDR3 reads CASSPQGSAYEQYF. The CDR3 nucleotides read TGCGCCAGCAGCCCACAGGGAAGTGCCTACGAGCAGTACTTC.

A single count supports this clone. The chain joins TRBV11-3 to TRBJ1-1; tentatively, D is TRBD1 (5 bases). V was clipped by 5 bases and J by 6 bases, with 16 bases between them. The CDR3 consists of 14 residues. Looked up from germline, CDR1 is SGHNT and CDR2 is YENEEA. CDR3 nucleotide sequence: TGTGCCAGCAGCGATATTTCAGGGTACGCTGAAGCTTTCTTT. It is translated as CASSDISGYAEAFF.

The chain has TRBV2 and TRBJ2-3; D remains ambiguous. The CDR3 has 13 residues. Germline V gene lookup returns CDR1 SNHLY and CDR2 FYNNEI. Trimming stripped 3 bases from V and 2 bases from J, with 6 bases between. The CDR3 DNA follows: TGTGCCAGCAGTGACTCCTACACAGATACGCAGTATTTT. It yields the protein CASSDSYTDTQYF.